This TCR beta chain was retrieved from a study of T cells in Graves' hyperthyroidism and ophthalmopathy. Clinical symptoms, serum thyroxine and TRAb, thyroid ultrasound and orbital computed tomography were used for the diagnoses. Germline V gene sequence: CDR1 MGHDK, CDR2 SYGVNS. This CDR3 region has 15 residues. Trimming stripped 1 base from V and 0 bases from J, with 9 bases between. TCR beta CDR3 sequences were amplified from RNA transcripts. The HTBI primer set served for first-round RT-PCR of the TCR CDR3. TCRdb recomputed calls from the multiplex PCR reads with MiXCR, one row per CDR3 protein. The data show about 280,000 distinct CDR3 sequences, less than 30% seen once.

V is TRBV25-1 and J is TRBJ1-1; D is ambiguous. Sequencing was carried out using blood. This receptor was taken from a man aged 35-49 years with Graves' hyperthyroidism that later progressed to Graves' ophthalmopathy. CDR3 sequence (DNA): TGTGCCAGCAGTGAATTTACGGATCTGAACACTGAAGCTTTCTTT. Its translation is CASSEFTDLNTEAFF.